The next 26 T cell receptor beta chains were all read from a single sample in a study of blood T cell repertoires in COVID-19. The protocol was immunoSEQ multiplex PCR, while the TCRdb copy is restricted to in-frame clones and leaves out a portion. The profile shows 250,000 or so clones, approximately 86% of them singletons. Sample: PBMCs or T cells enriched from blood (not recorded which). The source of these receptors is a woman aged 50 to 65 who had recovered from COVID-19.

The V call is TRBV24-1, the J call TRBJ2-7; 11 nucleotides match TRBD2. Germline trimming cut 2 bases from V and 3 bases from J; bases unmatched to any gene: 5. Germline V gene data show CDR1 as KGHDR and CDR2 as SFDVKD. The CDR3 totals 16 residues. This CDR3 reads CATSDYPGLAVYEQYF. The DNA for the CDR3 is TGTGCCACCAGTGATTATCCGGGACTAGCGGTCTACGAGCAGTACTTC.

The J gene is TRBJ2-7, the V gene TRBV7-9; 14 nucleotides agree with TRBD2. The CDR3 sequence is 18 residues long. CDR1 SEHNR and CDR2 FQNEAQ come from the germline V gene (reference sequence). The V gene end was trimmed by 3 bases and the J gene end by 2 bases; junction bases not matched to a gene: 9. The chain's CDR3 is CASSFTTSGRAAPYEQYF. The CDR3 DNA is TGTGCCAGCAGCTTTACGACTAGCGGGAGGGCCGCCCCCTACGAGCAGTACTTC.

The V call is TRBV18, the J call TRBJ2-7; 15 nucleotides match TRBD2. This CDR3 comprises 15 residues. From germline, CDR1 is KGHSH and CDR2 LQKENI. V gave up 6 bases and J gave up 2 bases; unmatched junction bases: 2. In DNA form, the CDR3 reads TGTGCCAGCTCCGGGACTAGCGGGGGGACCTACGAGCAGTACTTC. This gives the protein CASSGTSGGTYEQYF.

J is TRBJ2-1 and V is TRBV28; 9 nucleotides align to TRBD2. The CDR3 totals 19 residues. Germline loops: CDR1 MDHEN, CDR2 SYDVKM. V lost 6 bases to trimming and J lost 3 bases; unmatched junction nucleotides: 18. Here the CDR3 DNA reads TGTGCCAGCAGCCAAGCCGGGACTAGCCCCGTTGGGGTCTACAATGAGCAGTTCTTC. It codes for CASSQAGTSPVGVYNEQFF.

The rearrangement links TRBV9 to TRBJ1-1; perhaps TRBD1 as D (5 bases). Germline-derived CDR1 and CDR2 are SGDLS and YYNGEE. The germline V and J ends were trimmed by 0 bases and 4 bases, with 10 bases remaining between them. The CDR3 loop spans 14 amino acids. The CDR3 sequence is CASSVAQGGTEAFF. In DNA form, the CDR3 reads TGTGCCAGCAGCGTAGCCCAGGGCGGCACTGAAGCTTTCTTT.

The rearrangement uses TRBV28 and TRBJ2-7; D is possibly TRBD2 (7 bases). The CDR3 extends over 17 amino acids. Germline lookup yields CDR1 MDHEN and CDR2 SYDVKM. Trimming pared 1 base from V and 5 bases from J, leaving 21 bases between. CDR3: CASSLSWGAGARNEQYF. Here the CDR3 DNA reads TGTGCCAGCAGTTTATCTTGGGGGGCGGGAGCCAGGAACGAGCAGTACTTC.

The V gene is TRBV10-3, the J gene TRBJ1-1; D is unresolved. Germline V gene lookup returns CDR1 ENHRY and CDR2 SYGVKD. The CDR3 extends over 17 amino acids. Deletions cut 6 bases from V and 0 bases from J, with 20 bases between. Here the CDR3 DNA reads TGTGCCATCAGCGCGGGTCGAGGCTTTGAGATGAACACTGAAGCTTTCTTT. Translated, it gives CAISAGRGFEMNTEAFF.

The chain's CDR3 is CSGAGGPTSVDTQYF. In DNA form, the CDR3 reads TGCAGCGGAGCGGGAGGGCCGACTAGCGTAGATACGCAGTATTTT. V usage is TRBV29-1 and J usage is TRBJ2-3, with TRBD2 identical over 10 bases. J lost 5 bases, V lost 7 bases, and 12 bases had no gene match. The CDR3 runs 15 residues. The germline CDR1 and CDR2 sequences are SQVTM and ANQGSEA.

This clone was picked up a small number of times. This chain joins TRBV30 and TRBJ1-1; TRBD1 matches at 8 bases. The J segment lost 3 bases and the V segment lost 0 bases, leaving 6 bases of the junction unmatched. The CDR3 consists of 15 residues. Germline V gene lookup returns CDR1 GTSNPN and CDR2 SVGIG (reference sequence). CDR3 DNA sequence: TGTGCCTGGAGTGTACGTGGACAGGGATACACTGAAGCTTTCTTT. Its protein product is CAWSVRGQGYTEAFF.

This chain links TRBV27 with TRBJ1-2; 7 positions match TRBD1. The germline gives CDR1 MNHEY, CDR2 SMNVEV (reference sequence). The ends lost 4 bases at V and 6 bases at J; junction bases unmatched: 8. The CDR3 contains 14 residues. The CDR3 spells CASSSLGQPDGYTF. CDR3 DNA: TGTGCCAGCAGTTCACTGGGACAGCCGGATGGCTACACCTTC.

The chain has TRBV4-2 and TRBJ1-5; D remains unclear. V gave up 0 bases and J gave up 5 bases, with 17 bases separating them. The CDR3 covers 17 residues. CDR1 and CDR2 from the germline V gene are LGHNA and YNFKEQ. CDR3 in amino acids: CASSQDIAGLLDQPQHF. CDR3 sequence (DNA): TGTGCCAGCAGCCAAGATATCGCGGGTTTATTAGATCAGCCCCAGCATTTT.

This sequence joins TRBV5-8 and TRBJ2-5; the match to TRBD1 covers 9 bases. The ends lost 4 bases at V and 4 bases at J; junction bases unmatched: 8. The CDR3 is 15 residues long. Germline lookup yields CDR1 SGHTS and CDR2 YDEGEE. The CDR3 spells CASSPRDRVAETQYF. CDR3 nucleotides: TGTGCCAGCAGCCCCAGGGACAGGGTGGCAGAGACCCAGTACTTC.

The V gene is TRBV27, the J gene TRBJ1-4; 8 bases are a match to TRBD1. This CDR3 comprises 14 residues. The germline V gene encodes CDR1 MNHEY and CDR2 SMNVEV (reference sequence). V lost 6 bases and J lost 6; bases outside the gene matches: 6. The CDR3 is CASRSRGLDEKLFF. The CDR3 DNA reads TGTGCCAGCAGATCCAGGGGGCTGGATGAAAAACTGTTTTTT.

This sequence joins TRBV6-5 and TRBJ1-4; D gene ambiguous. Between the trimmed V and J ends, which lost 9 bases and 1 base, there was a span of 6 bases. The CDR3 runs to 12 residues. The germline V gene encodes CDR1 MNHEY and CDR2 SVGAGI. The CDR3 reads CASRRTNEKLFF. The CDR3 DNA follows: TGTGCCAGTCGGAGAACTAATGAAAAACTGTTTTTT.

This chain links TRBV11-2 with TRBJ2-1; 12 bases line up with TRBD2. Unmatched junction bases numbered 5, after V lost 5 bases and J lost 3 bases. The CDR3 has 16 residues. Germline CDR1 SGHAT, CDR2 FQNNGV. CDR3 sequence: CASSVTSGGNYNEQFF. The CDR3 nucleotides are TGTGCCAGCAGCGTTACTAGCGGGGGGAACTACAATGAGCAGTTCTTC.

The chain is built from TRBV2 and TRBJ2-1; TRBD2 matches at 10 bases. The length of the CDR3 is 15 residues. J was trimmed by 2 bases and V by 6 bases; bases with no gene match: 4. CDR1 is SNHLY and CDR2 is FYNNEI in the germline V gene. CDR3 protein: CASRALAGAYNEQFF. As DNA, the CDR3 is TGTGCCAGCAGAGCTCTAGCGGGGGCCTACAATGAGCAGTTCTTC.

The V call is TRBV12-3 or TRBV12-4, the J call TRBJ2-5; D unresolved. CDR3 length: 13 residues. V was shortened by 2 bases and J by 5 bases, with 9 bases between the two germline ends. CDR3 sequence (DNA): TGTGCCAGCAGTTTAAGCTTCTGGGAGACCCAGTACTTC. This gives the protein CASSLSFWETQYF.

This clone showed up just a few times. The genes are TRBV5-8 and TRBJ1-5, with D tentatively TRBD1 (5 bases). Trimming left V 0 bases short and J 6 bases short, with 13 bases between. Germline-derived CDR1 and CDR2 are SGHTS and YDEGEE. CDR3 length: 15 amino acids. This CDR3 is CASSLEGIRSQPQHF. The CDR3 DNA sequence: TGTGCCAGCAGCTTGGAGGGGATAAGGAGTCAGCCCCAGCATTTT.

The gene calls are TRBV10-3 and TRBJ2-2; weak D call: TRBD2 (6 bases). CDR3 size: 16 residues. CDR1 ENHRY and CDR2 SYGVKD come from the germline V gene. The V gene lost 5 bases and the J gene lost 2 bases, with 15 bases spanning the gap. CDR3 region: CAISPAGGQNTGELFF. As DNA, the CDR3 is TGTGCCATCAGTCCGGCAGGAGGGCAAAACACCGGGGAGCTGTTTTTT.

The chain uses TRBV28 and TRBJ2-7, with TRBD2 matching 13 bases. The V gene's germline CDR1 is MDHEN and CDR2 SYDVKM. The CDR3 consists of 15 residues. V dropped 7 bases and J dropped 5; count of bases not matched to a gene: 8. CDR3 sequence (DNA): TGTGCCAGCACCTCCCTCGGACTAGCGGGAGACGAGCAGTACTTC. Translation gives CASTSLGLAGDEQYF.

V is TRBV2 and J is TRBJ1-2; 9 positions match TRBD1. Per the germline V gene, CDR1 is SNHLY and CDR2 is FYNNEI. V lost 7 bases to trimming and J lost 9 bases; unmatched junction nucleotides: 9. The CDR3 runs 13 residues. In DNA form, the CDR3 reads TGTGCCAGCACCGCCGGGACAGGGATCCGCTACACCTTC. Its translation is CASTAGTGIRYTF.

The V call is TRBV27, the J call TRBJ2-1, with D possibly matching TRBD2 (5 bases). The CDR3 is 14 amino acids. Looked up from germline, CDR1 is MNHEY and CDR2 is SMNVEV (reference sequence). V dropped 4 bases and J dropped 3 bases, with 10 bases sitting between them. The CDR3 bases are TGTGCCAGCAGTTATGAGCGGCACTACAATGAGCAGTTCTTC. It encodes CASSYERHYNEQFF.

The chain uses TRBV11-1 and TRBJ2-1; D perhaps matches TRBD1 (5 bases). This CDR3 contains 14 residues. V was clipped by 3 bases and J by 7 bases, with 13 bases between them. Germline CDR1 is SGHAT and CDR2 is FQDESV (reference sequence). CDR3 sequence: CASSFSGIWNEQFF. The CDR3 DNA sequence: TGTGCCAGCAGCTTTTCAGGGATCTGGAATGAGCAGTTCTTC.

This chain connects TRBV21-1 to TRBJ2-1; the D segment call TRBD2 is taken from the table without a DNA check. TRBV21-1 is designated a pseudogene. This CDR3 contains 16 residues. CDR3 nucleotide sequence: TGTGCCAGCAGCAAAACGGGCGGGACCATCTACAATGAGCAGTTCTTC. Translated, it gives CASSKTGGTIYNEQFF.

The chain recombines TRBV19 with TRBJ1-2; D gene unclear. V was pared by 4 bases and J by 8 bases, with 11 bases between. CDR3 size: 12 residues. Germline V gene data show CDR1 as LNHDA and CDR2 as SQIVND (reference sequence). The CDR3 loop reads CASSKSYSGYTF. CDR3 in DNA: TGTGCCAGTAGTAAGAGCTATAGCGGCTACACCTTC.

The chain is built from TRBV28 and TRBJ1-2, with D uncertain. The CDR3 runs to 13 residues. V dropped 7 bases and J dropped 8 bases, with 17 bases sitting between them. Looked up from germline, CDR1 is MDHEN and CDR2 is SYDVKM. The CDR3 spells CASMVNFSGGYTF. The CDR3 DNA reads TGTGCCAGCATGGTAAATTTTTCTGGCGGCTACACCTTC.